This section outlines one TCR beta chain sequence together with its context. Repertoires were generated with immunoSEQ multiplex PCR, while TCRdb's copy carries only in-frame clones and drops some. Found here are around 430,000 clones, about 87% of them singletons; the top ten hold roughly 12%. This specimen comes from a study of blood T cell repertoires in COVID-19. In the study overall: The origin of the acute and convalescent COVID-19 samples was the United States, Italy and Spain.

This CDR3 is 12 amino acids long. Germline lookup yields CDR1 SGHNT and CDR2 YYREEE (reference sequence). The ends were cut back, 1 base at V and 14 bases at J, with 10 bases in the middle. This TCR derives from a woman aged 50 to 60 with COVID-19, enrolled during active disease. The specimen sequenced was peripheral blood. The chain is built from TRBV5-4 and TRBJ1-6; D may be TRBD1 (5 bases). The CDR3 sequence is CASSLRGGSLHF. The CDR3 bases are TGTGCCAGCAGCTTGAGGGGAGGTTCCCTCCACTTT.